The rows below give T cell receptor beta chains drawn from one sample of a study of blood T cell repertoires in COVID-19. TCRdb keeps only in-frame clones here, not all; method: immunoSEQ multiplex PCR. The sample includes some 200,000 clones, more than 70% of them seen just once. The sequenced material came from peripheral blood. The receptors derive from a woman aged 55-75 years with acute or convalescent COVID-19. Both conserved end residues are part of each CDR3. D genes are given only for firm matches. Clone size is stated in some rows and not others, as once, few, many or a class when expanded.

j_call	clone_size	v_call	d_call	cdr3_nt	cdr3_aa
TRBJ2-7	-	TRBV6-6	TRBD2	TGTGCCAGCAAGTCTAGCGGGCGGACCTACGAGCAGTACTTC	CASKSSGRTYEQYF
TRBJ2-1	many	TRBV9	TRBD1	TGTGCCAGCAGCGTAGGCTCTAGGGACAGGGTCGATGAGCAGTTCTTC	CASSVGSRDRVDEQFF
TRBJ1-5	once	TRBV24-1	-	TGTGCCACCGGAACAGAACTTTTCAATCAGCCCCAGCATTTT	CATGTELFNQPQHF
TRBJ2-1	-	TRBV19	TRBD2	TGTGCCAGTAGCCGAAAGCCGGGACTAGCCTTAACTTCCTACAATGAGCAGTTCTTC	CASSRKPGLALTSYNEQFF
TRBJ2-3	-	TRBV4-1	TRBD2	TGCGCCAGCAGCCAAGATGAGACGGGGGGATACACAGATACGCAGTATTTT	CASSQDETGGYTDTQYF
TRBJ1-1	-	TRBV9	TRBD1	TGTGCCAGCAGCGCCCAGGGGGCCCGTTGGACTGAAGCTTTCTTT	CASSAQGARWTEAFF
TRBJ2-2	-	TRBV14	-	TGTGCCAGCAGCCAAGGGCAGGGGTTCCCCGGGGAGCTGTTTTTT	CASSQGQGFPGELFF
TRBJ2-1	-	TRBV15	-	TGTGCCACCAGCAGGGGAGAGCCGGGTCATGAGCAGTTCTTC	CATSRGEPGHEQFF
TRBJ2-1	-	TRBV9	TRBD2	TGTGCCAGCAGCGTAGCGAGTAGCGGGAGCTCCTACAATGAGCAGTTCTTC	CASSVASSGSSYNEQFF
TRBJ1-2	-	TRBV11-3	-	TGTGCCAGCACCGATTCAGGGAACTATGGCTACACCTTC	CASTDSGNYGYTF
TRBJ2-3	once	TRBV6-2/TRBV6-3	TRBD2	TGTGCCAGCAGTTATCGACTAGCGGGAGGGGGTACAGATACGCAGTATTTT	CASSYRLAGGGTDTQYF
TRBJ2-1	-	TRBV7-2	TRBD2	TGTGCCAGCAGCTTACCCGGGACTAGCGGGAGGATTACCTACAATGAGCAGTTCTTC	CASSLPGTSGRITYNEQFF
TRBJ2-5	-	TRBV12-5	TRBD1	TGTGCTAGTGGTTCTGGGACAGGGGTTGACTTC	CASGSGTGVDF
TRBJ2-1	-	TRBV7-9	-	TGTGCCAGCAGCCCCAGAGGGCTAATCTCCTACAATGAGCAGTTCTTC	CASSPRGLISYNEQFF
TRBJ2-2	-	TRBV18	TRBD2	TGTGCCAGCTCACCAGGACTAACCCTAGCGGGGGCCGGGGAGCTGTTTTTT	CASSPGLTLAGAGELFF
TRBJ1-1	-	TRBV6-5	-	TGTGCCAGCAACTTAGGGGGGGCTAGGACTGAAGCTTTCTTT	CASNLGGARTEAFF
TRBJ2-4	-	TRBV5-1	-	TGCGCCAGCAGCGTGGGGGGCCTAGCCAAAAACATTCAGTACTTC	CASSVGGLAKNIQYF
TRBJ1-2	-	TRBV19	TRBD1	TGTGCCAGTAGTATTCAGGGGGCGATCGGCTACACCTTC	CASSIQGAIGYTF
TRBJ2-3	-	TRBV27	TRBD2	TGTGCCAGCAGCCGCCGGACTAGCGGCTATAGCACAGATACGCAGTATTTT	CASSRRTSGYSTDTQYF
TRBJ1-5	-	TRBV19	-	TGTGCCAGTAGCCCAGGGGTGGTGAGCAATCAGCCCCAGCATTTT	CASSPGVVSNQPQHF
TRBJ1-1	-	TRBV28	-	TGTGCCAGCAGCCCTCAGACACTTGACGATCACATAGAAGCTTTCTTT	CASSPQTLDDHIEAFF
TRBJ2-2	-	TRBV3-1/TRBV3-2	-	TGTGCCAGCAGCCGCCGCTCTGGGACTCCCCGTGAGCTGTTTTTT	CASSRRSGTPRELFF
TRBJ1-4	once	TRBV19	-	TGTGCCAGTAATCAGGGCCAAACAGGAGAAAAACTGTTTTTT	CASNQGQTGEKLFF
TRBJ2-1	-	TRBV6-5	TRBD2	TGTGCCAGCCGGGACTACTCCTACAATGAGCAGTTCTTC	CASRDYSYNEQFF
TRBJ1-2	-	TRBV6-5	-	TGTGCCAGCAGTTTCGGGGGAGACTATGGCTACACCTTC	CASSFGGDYGYTF
TRBJ1-1	-	TRBV2	TRBD1	TGTGCCAGCAGGGAGACAGGGATTAACACTGAAGCTTTCTTT	CASRETGINTEAFF
TRBJ2-1	-	TRBV11-3	-	TGTGCCAGCAGCTTAGCTGACGGGGGACTCTCCTACAATGAGCAGTTCTTC	CASSLADGGLSYNEQFF
TRBJ2-1	-	TRBV18	TRBD2	TGTGCCAGCTCACCACTGCCTAGCGGGAGTCAGTACAATGAGCAGTTCTTC	CASSPLPSGSQYNEQFF
TRBJ1-6	-	TRBV19	-	TGTGCCAGATTTACCGGGACAACTACTCAAATTTCACCCCTCCACTTT	CARFTGTTTQISPLHF
TRBJ2-3	few	TRBV29-1	TRBD2	TGCAGCGTTGACGGACTAGCGGGAGCCCTCACAGATACGCAGTATTTT	CSVDGLAGALTDTQYF
TRBJ2-2	-	TRBV18	TRBD2	TGTGCCAGCTCACTAAACCTCGGGACTAGCAGCCTCAAGACCGGGGAGCTGTTTTTT	CASSLNLGTSSLKTGELFF
TRBJ1-2	-	TRBV28	-	TGTGCCAGCAGCCCTCAGGGGCCGCACTATGGCTACACCTTC	CASSPQGPHYGYTF
TRBJ1-6	-	TRBV6-4	-	TGTGCCAGCAGTGCCGCAGGGTGGGCATCACCCCTCCACTTT	CASSAAGWASPLHF
TRBJ1-2	-	TRBV24-1	TRBD1	TGTGCCACCAGTGATGCTGGACAGGACCTCTATGGCTACACCTTC	CATSDAGQDLYGYTF
TRBJ1-1	-	TRBV7-2	-	TGTGCCAGCAGCTTAATAGACTTGAGGGTGGAATCGGCTTTCTTT	CASSLIDLRVESAFF
TRBJ1-5	-	TRBV19	-	TGTGCCAGTAGTATAATGAACTCCAGGTCAGCCCAGCATTTT	CASSIMNSRSAQHF
TRBJ2-2	-	TRBV9	-	TGTGCCAGCAGCCCCCAGGTAGAGAGCGGGGAGCTGTTTTTT	CASSPQVESGELFF
TRBJ2-2	once	TRBV24-1	TRBD1	TGTGCCACCAGTGATCCACAGAGACAGGGCGAGAAAATACCCGGGGAGCTGTTTTTT	CATSDPQRQGEKIPGELFF
TRBJ1-5	few	TRBV6-5	TRBD1	TGTGCCAGCAGTTCCCGGACAGGTTTAAGCAATCAGCCCCAGCATTTT	CASSSRTGLSNQPQHF
TRBJ2-6	-	TRBV4-2	-	TGTGCCAGCAGCCAAGTTTCGGGGTCCGGGGCCAACGTCCTGACTTTC	CASSQVSGSGANVLTF
TRBJ1-1	-	TRBV11-3	-	TGTGCCAGCAGGTTTCCCAGGGGTAACTGCACTGAAGCTTTCTTT	CASRFPRGNCTEAFF
TRBJ2-7	-	TRBV24-1	TRBD2	TGTGCCACCAGTGAAGCGGGGAGGGACGAGCAGTACTTC	CATSEAGRDEQYF
TRBJ1-1	few	TRBV14	-	TGTGCCAGCAGGCGGACAGCTGTCGCCACTGAAGCTTTCTTT	CASRRTAVATEAFF
TRBJ2-5	-	TRBV30	TRBD1	TGTGCCTGGAGTCGAGGGGGCGTAGAGACCCAGTACTTC	CAWSRGGVETQYF
TRBJ2-1	-	TRBV21-1	-	TGTGCCAGCAGCAAATGGGTACTAGCGGGAGGTCCGGGATACAATGAGCAGTTCTTC	CASSKWVLAGGPGYNEQFF
TRBJ1-6	-	TRBV4-2	-	TGTGCCAGCAGCCATGACCGGGTCGGTGGTAATTCACCCCTCCACTTT	CASSHDRVGGNSPLHF
TRBJ1-2	-	TRBV6-5	-	TGTGCCAGCACTGCCCACGGCTATGGCTACACCTTC	CASTAHGYGYTF
TRBJ2-3	-	TRBV10-1	-	TGCGCCAGCAGTGACCGGCAGACTAGCACAGATACGCAGTATTTT	CASSDRQTSTDTQYF
TRBJ1-2	few	TRBV3-1/TRBV3-2	-	TGTGCCAGCAGCCAAGCCCCAGGCCGAGCCGGCTATGGCTACACCTTC	CASSQAPGRAGYGYTF
TRBJ2-1	-	TRBV3-1/TRBV3-2	-	TGTGCCAGCAGTCAGGGGCCTAGCGGTTACAATGAGCAGTTCTTC	CASSQGPSGYNEQFF
TRBJ2-1	-	TRBV11-3	-	TGTGCCAGCAGCTGGGACACATACAATGAGCAGTTCTTC	CASSWDTYNEQFF
TRBJ1-2	few	TRBV25-1	-	TGTGCCAGCAGTGAATACGGGGGCTACACCTTC	CASSEYGGYTF
TRBJ1-3	-	TRBV6-5	-	TGTGCCAGCAGTTACTCGAGAAGATTAGCTGGAAACACCATATATTTT	CASSYSRRLAGNTIYF
TRBJ1-1	-	TRBV2	-	TGTGCCAGCAGTGAGCAGGTTGAAGCTTTCTTT	CASSEQVEAFF
TRBJ1-6	-	TRBV11-2	-	TGTGCCAGCAGCTTAGATCGGGGGGGATCCTATAATTCACCCCTCCACTTT	CASSLDRGGSYNSPLHF
TRBJ1-3	-	TRBV12-3/TRBV12-4	-	TGTGCCAGCAGCCTCGTATCGCGGACCATATATTTT	CASSLVSRTIYF